The 9 T cell receptor beta chains in this list originate from one sample, sequenced in a study of T-cell memory formation after mild COVID-19 (dated by TCRdb to the early 2020s). The library was generated by 5' RACE. Sequencing instrument: Illumina NovaSeq 6000. TCRdb trimmed the raw reads at Q25, called clones with MiXCR and kept productive beta chains. Rows with one shared CDR3 protein collapse into an entry with the most common genes and DNA. For this sample the table gives roughly 200,000 distinct CDR3 sequences, of which about a sixth were detected only once. The ten largest make up 2% to 2.5% of the sample. Sample: PBMCs or a T cell subset sorted from them (not recorded which). All receptors come from an adult woman who had mild COVID-19 (a few samples of this study predate the infection). The sample titles of this study are shuffled in the database, so cell type and time point are left out; the donor was told from shared clones.

This chain joins TRBV5-1 and TRBJ2-2; 8 bases line up with TRBD1. The CDR3 extends over 14 amino acids. J was trimmed by 6 bases and V by 0 bases; bases with no gene match: 1. Germline CDR1 and CDR2: SGHRS and YFSETQ. In DNA form, the CDR3 reads TGCGCCAGCAGCTTGGCAGGGGGCCCCGGGGAGCTGTTTTTT. It specifies CASSLAGGPGELFF.

The chain couples TRBV20-1 to TRBJ2-7, with D possibly matching TRBD2 (5 bases). The length of the CDR3 is 11 residues. Trimming left V 3 bases short and J 5 bases short, with 8 bases between. Germline assignment: CDR1 DFQATT and CDR2 SNEGSKA (reference sequence). The CDR3 is CSARAGHEQYF. CDR3 nucleotides: TGCAGTGCTAGGGCGGGCCACGAGCAGTACTTC.

A few counts support this clonotype. V and J are TRBV25-1 and TRBJ2-6; D gene uncertain. The CDR3 has 18 amino acids. Looked up from germline, CDR1 is MGHDK and CDR2 is SYGVNS. Trimming shortened V by 3 bases and J by 0 bases, and 15 bases separated the two germline ends. The CDR3 DNA sequence: TGTGCCAGCAGTGATGGGATCCGGCGCTTCTCTGGGGCCAACGTCCTGACTTTC. This sequence encodes CASSDGIRRFSGANVLTF. The full variable domain, with the rest looked up from reference TRBV25-1 and TRBJ2-6, is EADIYQTPRYLVIGTGKKITLECSQTMGHDKMYWYQQDPGMELHLIHYSYGVNSTEKGDLSSESTVSRIRTEHFPLTLESARPSHTSQYLCASSDGIRRFSGANVLTFGAGSRLTVL.

This clonotype was found many times. The chain combines TRBV7-3 with TRBJ2-5; 11 nucleotides match TRBD1. V shed 5 bases, J shed 4 bases, and the junction held 3 bases outside the gene matches. The CDR3 totals 14 residues. Germline loops: CDR1 SGHTA, CDR2 FQGTGA. Here the CDR3 reads CASSPGTGGETQYF. The CDR3 DNA follows: TGTGCCAGCAGCCCCGGGACAGGGGGAGAGACCCAGTACTTC.

This clonotype turned up a few times. The J gene is TRBJ2-3, the V gene TRBV10-3, with D perhaps being TRBD1 or TRBD2 (6 bases each). V was trimmed by 8 bases and J by 3 bases, leaving 18 bases between them. In germline, CDR1 is ENHRY, CDR2 SYGVKD. The CDR3 runs to 15 residues. Here the CDR3 reads CAIDGGGIGTDTQYF. The CDR3 DNA sequence: TGTGCCATCGACGGGGGCGGGATCGGTACAGATACGCAGTATTTT.

This clonotype was counted ten times or more. The gene calls are TRBV7-8 and TRBJ2-7, with 8 bases lining up with TRBD2. Germline V CDR1 and CDR2: SGHVS, FQNEAQ. The length of the CDR3 is 17 residues. Trimming at V came to 0 bases and at J to 3 bases, leaving 10 bases not matched to a gene. The CDR3 sequence: CASSLAGSGRIVYEQYF. The CDR3 DNA reads TGTGCCAGCAGCTTAGCGGGGAGCGGGAGAATTGTCTACGAGCAGTACTTC.

This chain joins TRBV27 and TRBJ1-6; the D gene is possibly TRBD1 (6 bases). Per germline, CDR1 MNHEY and CDR2 SMNVEV (reference sequence). This CDR3 comprises 16 residues. The V and J ends lost 0 bases and 7 bases respectively, with 13 bases between them. As DNA, the CDR3 is TGTGCCAGCAGTTTATCACAGGGTTTAAGGAATTCACCCCTCCACTTT. Translated: CASSLSQGLRNSPLHF.

This clonotype came up a few times. The chain recombines TRBV5-1 with TRBJ1-1; 9 bases fit TRBD1. V gave up 3 bases and J gave up 5 bases; unmatched junction bases: 8. The CDR3 has 15 amino acids. Germline-derived CDR1 and CDR2 are SGHRS and YFSETQ. Here the CDR3 reads CASSSTGTGRTEAFF. The CDR3 coding sequence is TGCGCCAGCAGCTCCACCGGGACAGGGAGAACTGAAGCTTTCTTT.

This chain links TRBV2 with TRBJ2-4; D ambiguous. Germline V gene lookup returns CDR1 SNHLY and CDR2 FYNNEI. V lost 6 bases, J lost 0 bases, and 9 bases lay in between. The CDR3 loop spans 14 amino acids. For the CDR3, the DNA is TGTGCCAGCAGCTTCGAAATAGCCAAAAACATTCAGTACTTC. Translating gives CASSFEIAKNIQYF.